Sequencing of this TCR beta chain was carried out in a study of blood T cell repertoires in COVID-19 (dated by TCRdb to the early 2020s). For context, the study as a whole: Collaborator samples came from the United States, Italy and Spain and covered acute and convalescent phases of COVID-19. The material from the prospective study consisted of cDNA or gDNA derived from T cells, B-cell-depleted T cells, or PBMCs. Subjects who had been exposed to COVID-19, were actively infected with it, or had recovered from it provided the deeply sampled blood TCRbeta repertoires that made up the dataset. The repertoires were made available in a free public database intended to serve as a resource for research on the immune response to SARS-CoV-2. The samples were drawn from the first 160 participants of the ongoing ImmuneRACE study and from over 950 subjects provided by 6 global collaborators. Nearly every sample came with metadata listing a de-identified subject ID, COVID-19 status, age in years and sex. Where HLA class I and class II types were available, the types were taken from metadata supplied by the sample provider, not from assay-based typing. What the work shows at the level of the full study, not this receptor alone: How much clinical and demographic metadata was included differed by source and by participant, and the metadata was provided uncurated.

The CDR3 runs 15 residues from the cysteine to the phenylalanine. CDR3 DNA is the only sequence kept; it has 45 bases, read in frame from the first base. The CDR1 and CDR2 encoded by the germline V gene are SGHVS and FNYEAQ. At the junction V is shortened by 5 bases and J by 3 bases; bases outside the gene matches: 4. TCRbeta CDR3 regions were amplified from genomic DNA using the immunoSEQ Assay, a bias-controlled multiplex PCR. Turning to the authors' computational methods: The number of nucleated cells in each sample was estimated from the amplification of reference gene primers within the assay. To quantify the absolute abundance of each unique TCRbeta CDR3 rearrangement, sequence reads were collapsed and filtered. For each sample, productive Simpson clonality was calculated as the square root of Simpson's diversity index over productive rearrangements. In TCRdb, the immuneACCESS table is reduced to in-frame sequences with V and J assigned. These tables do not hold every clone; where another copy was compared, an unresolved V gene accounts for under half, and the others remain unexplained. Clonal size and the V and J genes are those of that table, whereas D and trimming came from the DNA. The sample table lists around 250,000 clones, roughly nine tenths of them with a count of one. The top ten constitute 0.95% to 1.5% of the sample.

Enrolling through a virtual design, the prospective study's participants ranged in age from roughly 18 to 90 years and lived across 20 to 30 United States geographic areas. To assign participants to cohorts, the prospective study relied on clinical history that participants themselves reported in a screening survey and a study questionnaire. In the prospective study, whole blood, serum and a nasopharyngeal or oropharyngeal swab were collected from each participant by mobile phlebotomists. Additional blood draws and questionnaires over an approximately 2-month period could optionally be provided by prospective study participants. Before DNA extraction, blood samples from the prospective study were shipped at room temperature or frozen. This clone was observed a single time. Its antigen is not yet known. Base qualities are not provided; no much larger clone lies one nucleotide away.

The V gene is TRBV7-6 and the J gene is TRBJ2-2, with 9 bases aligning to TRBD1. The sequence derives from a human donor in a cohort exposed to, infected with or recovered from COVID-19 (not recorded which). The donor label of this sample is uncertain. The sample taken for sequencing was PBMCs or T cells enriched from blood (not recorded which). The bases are TGTGCCAGCAGCCTGAGGACAGGGGACACCGGGGAGCTGTTTTTT. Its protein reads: CASSLRTGDTGELFF.